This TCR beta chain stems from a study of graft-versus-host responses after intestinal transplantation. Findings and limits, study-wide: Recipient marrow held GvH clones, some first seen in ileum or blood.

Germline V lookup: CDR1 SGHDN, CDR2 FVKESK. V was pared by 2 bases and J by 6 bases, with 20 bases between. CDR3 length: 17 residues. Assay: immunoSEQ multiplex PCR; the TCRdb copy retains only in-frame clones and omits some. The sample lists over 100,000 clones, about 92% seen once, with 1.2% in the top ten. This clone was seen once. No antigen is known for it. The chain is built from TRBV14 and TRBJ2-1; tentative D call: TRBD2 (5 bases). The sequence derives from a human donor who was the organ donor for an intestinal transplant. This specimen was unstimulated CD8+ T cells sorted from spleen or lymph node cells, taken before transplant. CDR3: CASSQRHLRAKGNEQFF. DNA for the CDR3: TGTGCCAGCAGCCAACGCCACTTGCGGGCGAAGGGCAATGAGCAGTTCTTC.